One sample yielded the 16 T cell receptor beta chains listed below, sequenced in a study of graft-versus-host responses after intestinal transplantation. Profiled with immunoSEQ multiplex PCR; TCRdb holds only in-frame clones, not every one. The profile shows about 120,000 clones, about 93% of them singletons. What these receptors recognize is not known. The specimen was unstimulated CD4+ T cells sorted from spleen or lymph node cells, collected before intestinal transplant. These receptor sequences come from a human donor who received an intestinal transplant.

The chain has TRBV18 and TRBJ2-1, with 7 bases that match TRBD1. With 0 bases clipped from V and 5 bases from J, the junction kept 4 bases outside the gene matches. The CDR3 has 15 residues. CDR1 and CDR2 (germline): KGHSH, LQKENI. CDR3 amino acids: CASSPPGTANNEQFF. In DNA form, the CDR3 reads TGTGCCAGCTCACCACCGGGGACAGCCAACAATGAGCAGTTCTTC. Combining the CDR3 with reference TRBV18 and TRBJ2-1 gives the whole variable domain NAGVMQNPRHLVRRRGQEARLRCSPMKGHSHVYWYRQLPEEGLKFMVYLQKENIIDESGMPKERFSAEFPKEGPSILRIQQVVRGDSAAYFCASSPPGTANNEQFFGPGTRLTVL.

This chain links TRBV6-6 with TRBJ1-4; D is perhaps TRBD1 (5 bases). The CDR3 consists of 13 residues. V gave up 2 bases and J gave up 15 bases, with 16 bases separating them. Germline V CDR1 and CDR2: MNHNY, SVGAGI (reference sequence). CDR3 sequence (DNA): TGTGCCAGCAGTTACGGCAGGGAGGGGTGGATGTTTTTT. Protein product: CASSYGREGWMFF.

The chain recombines TRBV6-4 with TRBJ2-2; no definite D call. The CDR3 runs to 15 residues. The ends were cut back, 0 bases at V and 5 bases at J, with 10 bases in the middle. Germline values: CDR1 MRHNA, CDR2 SNTAGT. The CDR3 loop reads CASSDSPSLTGELFF. In DNA form, the CDR3 reads TGTGCCAGCAGTGACTCTCCTAGTTTGACCGGGGAGCTGTTTTTT.

This clone was counted once. The chain is built from TRBV29-1 and TRBJ2-7; 11 nucleotides align to TRBD2. This CDR3 contains 16 residues. CDR1 is SQVTM, CDR2 ANQGSEA, per germline. Trimming at V came to 3 bases and at J to 6 bases, leaving 13 bases not matched to a gene. In DNA form, the CDR3 reads TGCAGCGTTGAGGTGGGGCTAGCGGGAGGCTGGGGCGAGCAGTACTTC. Translating gives CSVEVGLAGGWGEQYF.

This chain links TRBV30 with TRBJ2-7; D not certain. In germline, CDR1 is GTSNPN, CDR2 SVGIG (reference sequence). This CDR3 comprises 14 residues. Trimming removed 0 bases at V and 2 bases at J, with 11 bases between. This chain's CDR3 is CAWSVPPATYEQYF. The CDR3 nucleotides read TGTGCCTGGAGTGTACCACCGGCCACCTACGAGCAGTACTTC.

The chain recombines TRBV10-3 with TRBJ2-5; TRBD2 matches at 9 bases. Germline values: CDR1 ENHRY, CDR2 SYGVKD. The CDR3 length is 15 residues. Germline trimming cut 4 bases from V and 3 bases from J; bases unmatched to any gene: 6. The CDR3 DNA follows: TGTGCCATCAGTGGGGCGGCTAGCGGGAAAGAGACCCAGTACTTC. It codes for CAISGAASGKETQYF.

The chain combines TRBV11-3 with TRBJ2-1; 11 bases fit TRBD2. The CDR3 spans 13 residues. Germline CDR1 reads SGHNT; CDR2 reads YENEEA. The J segment lost 6 bases and the V segment lost 8 bases, leaving 3 bases of the junction unmatched. Here the CDR3 DNA reads TGTGCCAGCTCACTAGCGGGAGTCAATGAGCAGTTCTTC. Translating it yields CASSLAGVNEQFF.

The chain couples TRBV11-2 to TRBJ2-1; TRBD2 matches 9 bases. This CDR3 region has 16 residues. V lost 0 bases and J lost 8; bases outside the gene matches: 8. Germline CDR1 reads SGHAT; CDR2 reads FQNNGV. The CDR3 is CASSLDLVAGEDEQFF. The CDR3 DNA follows: TGTGCCAGCAGCTTAGATCTGGTAGCGGGAGAGGATGAGCAGTTCTTC.

In its sample, this clone was seen once. The V and J genes are TRBV7-3 and TRBJ2-1; perhaps TRBD1 as D (8 bases). CDR3 length equals 13 residues. V was shortened by 5 bases and J by 8 bases, with 13 bases between the two germline ends. Germline CDR1 is SGHTA and CDR2 is FQGTGA. CDR3 loop: CASSVQGGDEQFF. CDR3 sequence (DNA): TGTGCCAGCAGCGTACAGGGGGGGGATGAGCAGTTCTTC.

In DNA, the CDR3 is TGCGCCAGCACTAGCGGGAGAAGTGCAGATACGCAGTATTTT. Protein: CASTSGRSADTQYF. The rearrangement uses TRBV5-1 and TRBJ2-3; 10 bases agree with TRBD2. This CDR3 contains 14 residues. V shed 6 bases, J shed 4 bases, and the junction held 5 bases outside the gene matches. Germline loops: CDR1 SGHRS, CDR2 YFSETQ. The complete variable domain, with remaining parts taken from reference TRBV5-1 and TRBJ2-3, reads KAGVTQTPRYLIKTRGQQVTLSCSPISGHRSVSWYQQTPGQGLQFLFEYFSETQRNKGNFPGRFSGRQFSNSRSEMNVSTLELGDSALYLCASTSGRSADTQYFGPGTRLTVL.

This chain joins TRBV30 and TRBJ2-2, with unresolved D. Between the trimmed V and J ends, which lost 0 bases and 3 bases, there was a span of 5 bases. The CDR3 contains 13 residues. Germline CDR1 is GTSNPN and CDR2 is SVGIG (reference sequence). Written as DNA, the CDR3 is TGTGCCTGGAGTGTGGCTCACACCGGGGAGCTGTTTTTT. This sequence encodes CAWSVAHTGELFF.

V gene TRBV28 combines with J gene TRBJ2-7, with 12 bases fitting TRBD2. CDR3 length: 18 residues. The V gene's germline CDR1 is MDHEN and CDR2 SYDVKM. Germline trimming cut 10 bases from V and 1 base from J; bases unmatched to any gene: 17. DNA of the CDR3: TGTGCCATAAAATATACCGGACTAGCGGGAACCTTATCCTACGAGCAGTACTTC. This sequence encodes CAIKYTGLAGTLSYEQYF.

The V and J genes are TRBV6-5 and TRBJ1-2; no clear D. V was clipped by 4 bases and J by 4 bases, with 7 bases between them. Per germline, CDR1 MNHEY and CDR2 SVGAGI. There are 12 residues in the CDR3. As DNA, the CDR3 is TGTGCCAGCAGTTCTGGATTCTATGGCTACACCTTC. Translated, it gives CASSSGFYGYTF.

The chain employs TRBV7-6 and TRBJ2-3; D is ambiguous. The CDR3 extends over 11 amino acids. Per the germline V gene, CDR1 is SGHVS and CDR2 is FNYEAQ. V dropped 5 bases and J dropped 2 bases, with 2 bases sitting between them. The CDR3 bases are TGTGCCAGCAGCCACACAGATACGCAGTATTTT. As protein: CASSHTDTQYF.

The genes are TRBV28 and TRBJ2-1; TRBD2 agrees at 9 bases. The CDR3 covers 15 residues. J was trimmed by 3 bases and V by 5 bases; bases with no gene match: 5. Germline V CDR1 and CDR2: MDHEN, SYDVKM. CDR3 sequence reads: CASSPATSGYNEQFF. In DNA form, the CDR3 reads TGTGCCAGCAGTCCTGCGACTAGCGGCTACAATGAGCAGTTCTTC.

The chain employs TRBV6-5 and TRBJ1-5; TRBD1 might be the D (5 bases). Germline CDR1 reads MNHEY; CDR2 reads SVGAGI. CDR3 length: 15 residues. With 0 bases removed from V and 8 bases from J, the gap between germline ends came to 14 bases. CDR3 in amino acids: CASSYSYRPGEPQHF. The CDR3 nucleotides are TGTGCCAGCAGTTACTCATACAGGCCTGGTGAGCCCCAGCATTTT.